These T cell receptor beta chains were read from a single sample in a study of blood T cells in healthy people across ages. Each CDR3 protein is one row after TCRdb ran MiXCR on the 5' RACE reads. The sample shows 1.2 million to 1.5 million distinct CDR3 sequences, around 59% of them seen only once. The sequencing sample was made of blood. The receptors stem from a young man in good health. CDR3s include the opening cysteine and the closing phenylalanine or tryptophan. The order of the fields is CDR3 length, J gene, D gene, V gene, clone size, CDR3 DNA, CDR3 protein. D genes are given only for firm matches. Some rows mark clone size as missing; the rest say once, few, many or name a class of expanded clone.

cdr3_length: 17; j_call: TRBJ1-5; d_call: .; v_call: TRBV7-8; clone_size: .; cdr3_nt: TGTGCCAGCAGCTTGCGCCGGGACGTGGAAAGGAATCAGCCCCAGCATTTT; cdr3_aa: CASSLRRDVERNQPQHF
cdr3_length: 16; j_call: TRBJ2-5; d_call: .; v_call: TRBV7-9; clone_size: .; cdr3_nt: TGTGCCAGCAGCTCCCTAGGGAGGACGACGCCAGAGACCCAGTACTTC; cdr3_aa: CASSSLGRTTPETQYF
cdr3_length: 15; j_call: TRBJ1-5; d_call: TRBD1; v_call: TRBV5-5; clone_size: .; cdr3_nt: TGTGCCAGCAGCCCCATCGACAGGGCCTATCAGCCCCAGCATTTT; cdr3_aa: CASSPIDRAYQPQHF
cdr3_length: 15; j_call: TRBJ2-5; d_call: TRBD2; v_call: TRBV27; clone_size: few; cdr3_nt: TGTGCCAGCAGTATGACTAGCGGGAGATCGGAGACCCAGTACTTC; cdr3_aa: CASSMTSGRSETQYF
cdr3_length: 13; j_call: TRBJ2-3; d_call: .; v_call: TRBV15; clone_size: .; cdr3_nt: TGCGCCACCAGGTACGGGGCTCGAGATACGCAGTATTTT; cdr3_aa: CATRYGARDTQYF
cdr3_length: 13; j_call: TRBJ1-1; d_call: .; v_call: TRBV2; clone_size: .; cdr3_nt: TGTGCCAAGGCCCTAGGGGCTAACACTGAAGCTTTCTTT; cdr3_aa: CAKALGANTEAFF
cdr3_length: 15; j_call: TRBJ2-3; d_call: .; v_call: TRBV5-1; clone_size: few; cdr3_nt: TGCGCCAGCAGCTTACCGACCAGCCTCACAGATACGCAGTATTTT; cdr3_aa: CASSLPTSLTDTQYF
cdr3_length: 12; j_call: TRBJ1-4; d_call: .; v_call: TRBV2; clone_size: .; cdr3_nt: TGTGCCGGGGAGGGGGATAAAGAAAAACTGTTTTTT; cdr3_aa: CAGEGDKEKLFF
cdr3_length: 15; j_call: TRBJ2-3; d_call: .; v_call: TRBV5-1; clone_size: .; cdr3_nt: TGCGCCAGCAGCTCGACGGGACGGTTCACAGATACGCAGTATTTT; cdr3_aa: CASSSTGRFTDTQYF
cdr3_length: 16; j_call: TRBJ2-3; d_call: TRBD2; v_call: TRBV11-2; clone_size: .; cdr3_nt: TGTGCCAGCAGCAAAAGACTAGCGGGAGGGACAGATACGCAGTATTTT; cdr3_aa: CASSKRLAGGTDTQYF
cdr3_length: 15; j_call: TRBJ2-3; d_call: TRBD2; v_call: TRBV5-1; clone_size: few; cdr3_nt: TGCGCCAGCAAACCCGGGACTAGCGATGGAGATACGCAGTATTTT; cdr3_aa: CASKPGTSDGDTQYF
cdr3_length: 17; j_call: TRBJ1-6; d_call: .; v_call: TRBV9; clone_size: .; cdr3_nt: TGTGCCAGCAGCATTCGTCAGGGGCCATCGTGGGATTCACCCCTCCACTTT; cdr3_aa: CASSIRQGPSWDSPLHF
cdr3_length: 15; j_call: TRBJ2-7; d_call: TRBD2; v_call: TRBV5-5; clone_size: .; cdr3_nt: TGTGCCAGCGACTTCGGGGGGACTCCAATCTCCGAGCAGTACTTC; cdr3_aa: CASDFGGTPISEQYF
cdr3_length: 15; j_call: TRBJ2-5; d_call: TRBD1; v_call: TRBV7-2; clone_size: few; cdr3_nt: TGTGCCAGCAGTACGGCGGGGACAGGGCAAGAGACCCAGTACTTC; cdr3_aa: CASSTAGTGQETQYF
cdr3_length: 15; j_call: TRBJ2-7; d_call: .; v_call: TRBV7-7; clone_size: .; cdr3_nt: TGTGCCAGCAGCTTAAGGGACGGACCGTCCTACGAGCAGTACTTC; cdr3_aa: CASSLRDGPSYEQYF
cdr3_length: 14; j_call: TRBJ1-2; d_call: TRBD1; v_call: TRBV9; clone_size: .; cdr3_nt: TGTGCCAGCAGTGACCCCGGGACAGGGGGAGGCTACACCTTC; cdr3_aa: CASSDPGTGGGYTF
cdr3_length: 14; j_call: TRBJ2-3; d_call: .; v_call: TRBV20-1; clone_size: .; cdr3_nt: TGCAGTGCTGATCAGCGGGCGAACACAGATACGCAGTATTTT; cdr3_aa: CSADQRANTDTQYF
cdr3_length: 17; j_call: TRBJ2-3; d_call: TRBD2; v_call: TRBV12-3/TRBV12-4; clone_size: .; cdr3_nt: TGTGCCAGCAGTGGAAACGTACTAGCGGGGGGGCCTCTTCCGCAGTATTTT; cdr3_aa: CASSGNVLAGGPLPQYF
cdr3_length: 12; j_call: TRBJ1-4; d_call: .; v_call: TRBV2; clone_size: .; cdr3_nt: TGTGCCATCAGGCCAACTAATGAAAAACTGTTTTTT; cdr3_aa: CAIRPTNEKLFF
cdr3_length: 12; j_call: TRBJ2-7; d_call: .; v_call: TRBV28; clone_size: .; cdr3_nt: TGTGCCAGCAGGTATCAGGATTACGAGCAGTACTTC; cdr3_aa: CASRYQDYEQYF
cdr3_length: 13; j_call: TRBJ2-1; d_call: .; v_call: TRBV4-1; clone_size: .; cdr3_nt: TGCGCCAGCAGCCAAGGACCCGGGTGGGAGCAGTTCTTC; cdr3_aa: CASSQGPGWEQFF
cdr3_length: 15; j_call: TRBJ2-1; d_call: .; v_call: TRBV6-5; clone_size: few; cdr3_nt: TGTGCCAGCAACAAGATGGCTAGCGTGAACAATGAGCAGTTCTTC; cdr3_aa: CASNKMASVNNEQFF
cdr3_length: 17; j_call: TRBJ2-7; d_call: TRBD1; v_call: TRBV27; clone_size: .; cdr3_nt: TGTGCCAGCAGCCCTACGACCGGGACAGCTCAAGGCTACGAGCAGTACTTC; cdr3_aa: CASSPTTGTAQGYEQYF
cdr3_length: 14; j_call: TRBJ2-7; d_call: .; v_call: TRBV2; clone_size: .; cdr3_nt: TGTGCCAGCAGTGAGCGAAATATAGGGTACGAGCAGTACTTC; cdr3_aa: CASSERNIGYEQYF
cdr3_length: 17; j_call: TRBJ2-7; d_call: .; v_call: TRBV27; clone_size: many; cdr3_nt: TGTGCCAGCAGTTTAAGACAAGGGCCGATGAATTTCTACGAGCAGTACTTC; cdr3_aa: CASSLRQGPMNFYEQYF
cdr3_length: 16; j_call: TRBJ2-7; d_call: TRBD1; v_call: TRBV6-5; clone_size: few; cdr3_nt: TGTGCCAGCAGTTACTCCACCCCAAACAGGGGCCACGAGCAGTACTTC; cdr3_aa: CASSYSTPNRGHEQYF
cdr3_length: 13; j_call: TRBJ2-2; d_call: .; v_call: TRBV6-2/TRBV6-3; clone_size: .; cdr3_nt: TGTGCCAGCAGTTATGTTTGGCCCGGGGAGCTGTTTTTT; cdr3_aa: CASSYVWPGELFF
cdr3_length: 11; j_call: TRBJ2-5; d_call: .; v_call: TRBV20-1; clone_size: .; cdr3_nt: TGCAGTGCTATACTGGGAGAGACCCAGTACTTC; cdr3_aa: CSAILGETQYF
cdr3_length: 14; j_call: TRBJ1-1; d_call: .; v_call: TRBV27; clone_size: .; cdr3_nt: TGTGCCAGCAGCGTCTTGTGGGGGAACACTGAAGCTTTCTTT; cdr3_aa: CASSVLWGNTEAFF
cdr3_length: 16; j_call: TRBJ2-6; d_call: .; v_call: TRBV7-9; clone_size: few; cdr3_nt: TGTGCCAGCAGCTTAGAAGGACACTCTGGGGCCAACGTCCTGACTTTC; cdr3_aa: CASSLEGHSGANVLTF
cdr3_length: 18; j_call: TRBJ1-3; d_call: TRBD1; v_call: TRBV6-1; clone_size: .; cdr3_nt: TGTGCCAGCAGTCCCGGGACAGGGAGGTTGATAGACGGAAACACCATATATTTT; cdr3_aa: CASSPGTGRLIDGNTIYF
cdr3_length: 14; j_call: TRBJ1-1; d_call: .; v_call: TRBV4-2; clone_size: few; cdr3_nt: TGTGCCAGCAGCATGTATCTGGGGAACACTGAAGCTTTCTTT; cdr3_aa: CASSMYLGNTEAFF
cdr3_length: 14; j_call: TRBJ2-1; d_call: .; v_call: TRBV20-1; clone_size: .; cdr3_nt: TGCAGTGCTAGAGTATGGTCAGGGATCAATGAGCAGTTCTTC; cdr3_aa: CSARVWSGINEQFF
cdr3_length: 15; j_call: TRBJ2-7; d_call: .; v_call: TRBV27; clone_size: once; cdr3_nt: TGTGCCAGCAGTAACAATAACTGGGGCTCCTACGAGCAGTACTTC; cdr3_aa: CASSNNNWGSYEQYF
cdr3_length: 13; j_call: TRBJ2-2; d_call: .; v_call: TRBV6-5; clone_size: .; cdr3_nt: TGTGCCAGCAAACAAGATAGCAGCGGGGAGCTGTTTTTT; cdr3_aa: CASKQDSSGELFF
cdr3_length: 13; j_call: TRBJ1-4; d_call: .; v_call: TRBV5-1; clone_size: few; cdr3_nt: TGCGCCAGCAGGACGGGGCTTAATGAAAAACTGTTTTTT; cdr3_aa: CASRTGLNEKLFF
cdr3_length: 14; j_call: TRBJ1-1; d_call: .; v_call: TRBV5-5; clone_size: .; cdr3_nt: TGTGCCAGCAGCTTGAGTACCAGCCACATTGAAGCTTTCTTT; cdr3_aa: CASSLSTSHIEAFF
cdr3_length: 15; j_call: TRBJ2-3; d_call: TRBD2; v_call: TRBV20-1; clone_size: .; cdr3_nt: TGCAGTGCTGGTAGCGGGGGGCTCGCCACAGATACGCAGTATTTT; cdr3_aa: CSAGSGGLATDTQYF
cdr3_length: 14; j_call: TRBJ2-3; d_call: .; v_call: TRBV20-1; clone_size: .; cdr3_nt: TGCAGTGCTAGGGGACTAAGGGGGCCAGATACGCAGTATTTT; cdr3_aa: CSARGLRGPDTQYF
cdr3_length: 17; j_call: TRBJ2-5; d_call: .; v_call: TRBV5-1; clone_size: few; cdr3_nt: TGCGCCAGCAGCTTCGGTGTAAGTCAGCAGTACCAAGAGACCCAGTACTTC; cdr3_aa: CASSFGVSQQYQETQYF
cdr3_length: 15; j_call: TRBJ1-2; d_call: TRBD1; v_call: TRBV6-5; clone_size: .; cdr3_nt: TGTGCCAGCAGCGGGGCCGGGACAGCGGTCTATGGCTACACCTTC; cdr3_aa: CASSGAGTAVYGYTF
cdr3_length: 15; j_call: TRBJ2-3; d_call: TRBD1; v_call: TRBV15; clone_size: .; cdr3_nt: TGTGCCACCAGCGTTACAGGGGGTCGCACAGATACGCAGTATTTT; cdr3_aa: CATSVTGGRTDTQYF
cdr3_length: 14; j_call: TRBJ1-6; d_call: .; v_call: TRBV2; clone_size: .; cdr3_nt: TGTGTCAGCAGTGAAAGCATCTACGATTCACCCCTCCACTTT; cdr3_aa: CVSSESIYDSPLHF